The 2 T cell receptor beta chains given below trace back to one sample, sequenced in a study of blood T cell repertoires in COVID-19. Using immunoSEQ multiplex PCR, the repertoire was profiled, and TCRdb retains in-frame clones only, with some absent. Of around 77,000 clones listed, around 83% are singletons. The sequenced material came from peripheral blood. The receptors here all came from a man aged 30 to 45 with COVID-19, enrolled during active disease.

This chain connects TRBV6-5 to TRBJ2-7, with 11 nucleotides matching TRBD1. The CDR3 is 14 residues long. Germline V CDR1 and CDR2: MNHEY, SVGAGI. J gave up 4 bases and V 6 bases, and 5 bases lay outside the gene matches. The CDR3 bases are TGTGCCAGCAGGGGACAGGGGGGTCGGTACGAGCAGTACTTC. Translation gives CASRGQGGRYEQYF.

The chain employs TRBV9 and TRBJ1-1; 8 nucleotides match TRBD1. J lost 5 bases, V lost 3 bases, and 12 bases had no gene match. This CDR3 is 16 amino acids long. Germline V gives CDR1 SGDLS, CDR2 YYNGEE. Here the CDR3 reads CASSAAGTGGDTEAFF. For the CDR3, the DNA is TGTGCCAGCAGCGCAGCCGGGACAGGTGGGGATACTGAAGCTTTCTTT.